Below, one T cell receptor beta chain is given with its context. What this receptor recognizes is not known. Nothing much larger sits one base from this clone, and base qualities are not available. V and J lose 4 bases and 13 bases, and a span of 6 bases separates them. There are 9 amino acids in the CDR3, from cysteine to phenylalanine inclusive. Of the read, only the CDR3 DNA is kept; its 27 bases are in frame from base 1. The germline V gene (reference sequence) gives CDR1 as LGHDT and CDR2 as YNNKEL. Interpreted using the paper, the time point label stands for: healthy volunteer bleed at 6 weeks. Unfractionated whole blood was collected in Tempus Blood RNA tubes, and total RNA was extracted from that blood. Five healthy volunteers served as TCR sequencing controls and were bled at day 0, 2 weeks and 6 weeks. These data originate in a study of human T cells and chemical hapten exposure (dated by TCRdb to about 2021). Some background on the complete study: Libraries were pooled for sequencing, and per-sample TCR yields varied mainly because of small differences in library volumes within the pool. Peripheral blood TCR repertoire changes were tracked in vivo in alopecia patients during primary and secondary sensitization to the hapten diphenylcyclopropenone (DPC). From each blood RNA sample, both TCR alpha and TCR beta chains were sequenced.

The library was obtained by RACE. Sequenced on a NextSeq 500. Library preparation attached unique molecular identifiers to individual cDNA molecules for quantitative, reproducible TCR counting. The paper's processing steps were these. A median of approximately 100,000 TCRs per sample was observed, with a range of about 23,224 to 690,600. V, J and CDR3 annotation of the TCR reads was performed with the Decombinator software suite. For PS versus PT1 abundance plots, all samples were subsampled to the same number of TCRs (28,000). Expanded TCRs were defined as absent before sensitization and observed at least eight times at the 2-week time point. TCRdb cleaned the public reads at Q25 with fastp, built clones with MiXCR and kept in-frame beta chains. Every CDR3 protein is listed once, alongside the most common genes and DNA of its rows. The V and J calls here are based on TCRdb, not the publication. Within this sample are 65,000 to 80,000 distinct CDR3 sequences, with over 7% of them counted one time only. Together, the top ten hold approximately 1.4% of the sample.

Study-level results and caveats: Repeated subsampling changed both the strength of the expansion versus patch-test correlation and the threshold at which that correlation became significant. The number of TCRs above 1 in 1000 frequency did not change with DPC sensitization; there was no evidence of global repertoire structure alterations.

The sequence derives from a male donor in good health. Some clones in this sample may be carry-over from other donors' samples. Sequenced sample: whole blood. The chain is made from TRBV3-1 and TRBJ2-3, with no confident D gene call. This receptor has the CDR3 CASSPSEYF. The nucleotides read TGTGCCAGCAGCCCTTCGGAGTATTTT.